Below, 18 T cell receptor beta chains from the same sample are listed, as sequenced in a study of shared clonotypes between healthy human individuals. TCRdb's copy holds only in-frame clones and misses some; the assay was immunoSEQ multiplex PCR. The sample has about 1.5 million clones; 98% are singletons. The sample was naive CD4+ T cells sorted from blood. Subset denoted: CD45RA+ positively selected. These receptors were obtained from a young man in good health.

The rearrangement uses TRBV2 and TRBJ1-3, with D unresolved. Germline CDR1 SNHLY, CDR2 FYNNEI. This CDR3 is built from 13 residues. The germline V and J ends were trimmed by 7 bases and 0 bases, with 7 bases remaining between them. DNA of the CDR3: TGTGCCAGCAAGCTATACTCTGGAAACACCATATATTTT. Protein product: CASKLYSGNTIYF.

The chain is built from TRBV5-1 and TRBJ2-5; weak D call: TRBD2 (5 bases). Germline-derived CDR1 and CDR2 are SGHRS and YFSETQ. The CDR3 runs 14 residues. V dropped 9 bases and J dropped 4 bases, with 19 bases sitting between them. In DNA form, the CDR3 reads TGCGCCACCGCCCCGAGGAGCGGCCCAGAGACCCAGTACTTC. This gives the protein CATAPRSGPETQYF.

The rearrangement links TRBV2 to TRBJ2-1; 12 bases are shared with TRBD2. Per the germline V gene, CDR1 is SNHLY and CDR2 is FYNNEI. This CDR3 contains 14 residues. V lost 7 bases and J lost 8; bases outside the gene matches: 6. CDR3 sequence reads: CASIPRLAGDEQFF. CDR3 nucleotides: TGTGCCAGCATTCCTAGACTAGCGGGAGATGAGCAGTTCTTC.

The V and J genes are TRBV5-1 and TRBJ2-7, with 8 bases aligning to TRBD1. Germline values: CDR1 SGHRS, CDR2 YFSETQ. The V gene end was trimmed by 4 bases and the J gene end by 4 bases; junction bases not matched to a gene: 16. The CDR3 extends over 17 amino acids. The CDR3 spells CASSHGTGGPDRYEQYF. The CDR3 DNA is TGCGCCAGCAGCCACGGCACAGGGGGTCCTGATAGATACGAGCAGTACTTC.

This rearrangement joins TRBV10-1 to TRBJ2-2; D gene ambiguous. V gave up 0 bases and J gave up 6 bases, with 11 bases separating them. This CDR3 spans 15 amino acids. CDR1 is WNHNN and CDR2 is SYGVQD in the germline V gene (reference sequence). The CDR3 is CASSESRPIPGELFF. The CDR3 DNA follows: TGCGCCAGCAGTGAGTCACGGCCGATCCCCGGGGAGCTGTTTTTT.

V is TRBV7-9 and J is TRBJ2-7, with 10 bases matching TRBD2. The V gene's germline CDR1 is SEHNR and CDR2 FQNEAQ (reference sequence). This CDR3 has 16 amino acids. V lost 5 bases and J lost 2; bases outside the gene matches: 9. The DNA for the CDR3 is TGTGCCAGCAGCCTAAGGACTAGCGGAGGAACCTACGAGCAGTACTTC. It specifies CASSLRTSGGTYEQYF.

The chain combines TRBV28 with TRBJ1-5, with 7 bases that match TRBD1. The length of the CDR3 is 14 residues. The germline V gene encodes CDR1 MDHEN and CDR2 SYDVKM. Losses at the gene ends were 7 bases for V and 2 bases for J; bases not matched to a gene: 5. CDR3 region: CASMQGGGNQPQHF. CDR3 nucleotide sequence: TGTGCCAGCATGCAGGGGGGCGGCAATCAGCCCCAGCATTTT.

The rearrangement joins TRBV10-1 to TRBJ2-7; 8 nucleotides line up with TRBD1. This CDR3 has 13 residues. Germline V gene lookup returns CDR1 WNHNN and CDR2 SYGVQD (reference sequence). V lost 9 bases and J lost 0; bases outside the gene matches: 4. CDR3 amino acids: CASPDRGSYEQYF. The CDR3 coding sequence is TGCGCCAGTCCTGACAGGGGCTCCTACGAGCAGTACTTC.

The genes are TRBV29-1 and TRBJ2-1; D unclear. The CDR3 extends over 12 amino acids. Trimming removed 7 bases at V and 4 bases at J, with 11 bases between. Germline V CDR1 and CDR2: SQVTM, ANQGSEA. CDR3 DNA sequence: TGCAGCGCCCACCGAAATTACAATGAGCAGTTCTTC. This sequence encodes CSAHRNYNEQFF.

The V gene is TRBV28, the J gene TRBJ2-7; D ambiguous. In germline, CDR1 is MDHEN, CDR2 SYDVKM. The V and J ends lost 1 base and 2 bases respectively, with 6 bases between them. This CDR3 contains 13 residues. CDR3 DNA sequence: TGTGCCAGCAGTTTATATGGGCCCTACGAGCAGTACTTC. Protein sequence: CASSLYGPYEQYF.

This clone appeared a single time. The rearrangement uses TRBV10-1 and TRBJ2-7; 7 positions agree with TRBD2. CDR1 WNHNN and CDR2 SYGVQD come from the germline V gene (reference sequence). Trimming removed 4 bases from V and 0 bases from J; junction bases left unmatched: 12. CDR3 length: 17 residues. The CDR3 DNA follows: TGCGCCAGCAGTGCCTCCCCCCCAGCGGGACTCTCCTACGAGCAGTACTTC. Protein sequence: CASSASPPAGLSYEQYF.

For this clone: Different DNA sequences within this sample yield the same CDR3. The rearrangement uses TRBV5-1 and TRBJ1-2; 8 bases agree with TRBD1. The junction had 2 bases not matched to a gene; V was cut back by 4 bases and J by 3 bases. The CDR3 loop spans 13 amino acids. CDR1 is SGHRS, CDR2 YFSETQ, per germline. In DNA form, the CDR3 reads TGCGCCAGCAGCCTGGGACAGGACTATGGCTACACCTTC. Amino acids: CASSLGQDYGYTF.

The J gene is TRBJ2-3, the V gene TRBV7-9; no reliable D call. Germline V gene lookup returns CDR1 SEHNR and CDR2 FQNEAQ (reference sequence). V was pared by 5 bases and J by 8 bases, with 11 bases between. There are 12 residues in the CDR3. The CDR3 coding sequence is TGTGCCAGCAGCCACTCCCCCGGTACGCAGTATTTT. As protein: CASSHSPGTQYF.

The rearrangement links TRBV6-1 to TRBJ2-7; no definite D call. Germline V gene sequence: CDR1 MNHNS, CDR2 SASEGT. CDR3 length equals 14 residues. Trimming left V 0 bases short and J 0 bases short, with 6 bases between. CDR3 in amino acids: CASSEAGHSYEQYF. CDR3 coding DNA: TGTGCCAGCAGTGAAGCAGGCCACTCCTACGAGCAGTACTTC.

CDR3 amino acids: CASSISAGRINQPQHF. Written as DNA, the CDR3 is TGTGCCAGTAGTATATCGGCGGGACGGATCAATCAGCCCCAGCATTTT. This chain joins TRBV19 and TRBJ1-5; maybe TRBD1 (5 bases). The CDR3 runs 16 residues. Germline CDR1 LNHDA, CDR2 SQIVND (reference sequence). The V end was cut by 2 bases, the J end by 3 bases, with 14 bases between.

This chain links TRBV5-4 with TRBJ2-3; a possible D gene is TRBD1 (6 bases). CDR1 and CDR2 from the germline V gene are SGHNT and YYREEE (reference sequence). This CDR3 contains 14 residues. With 0 bases removed from V and 6 bases from J, the gap between germline ends came to 11 bases. The CDR3 DNA sequence: TGTGCCAGCAGCTTGGGACAGGCAGGGGATACGCAGTATTTT. Its translation: CASSLGQAGDTQYF. The entire variable domain, with the rest obtained from reference TRBV5-4 and TRBJ2-3, is as follows: ETGVTQSPTHLIKTRGQQVTLRCSSQSGHNTVSWYQQALGQGPQFIFQYYREEENGRGNFPPRFSGLQFPNYSSELNVNALELDDSALYLCASSLGQAGDTQYFGPGTRLTVL.

This chain uses TRBV7-9 with TRBJ1-5; D remains ambiguous. This CDR3 region has 12 residues. Looked up from germline, CDR1 is SEHNR and CDR2 is FQNEAQ (reference sequence). The V and J ends lost 3 bases and 7 bases respectively, with 7 bases between them. The CDR3 DNA sequence: TGTGCCAGCAGCTTCTTCCAGCAGCCCCAGCATTTT. This translates into CASSFFQQPQHF.

The rearrangement uses TRBV5-8 and TRBJ2-5; D is perhaps TRBD1 (6 bases). V was clipped by 2 bases and J by 5 bases, with 13 bases between them. The CDR3 consists of 14 residues. Germline V gene sequence: CDR1 SGHTS, CDR2 YDEGEE. The DNA for the CDR3 is TGTGCCAGCAGCTTAACAGGGATTGAGGAGACCCAGTACTTC. This translates into CASSLTGIEETQYF.